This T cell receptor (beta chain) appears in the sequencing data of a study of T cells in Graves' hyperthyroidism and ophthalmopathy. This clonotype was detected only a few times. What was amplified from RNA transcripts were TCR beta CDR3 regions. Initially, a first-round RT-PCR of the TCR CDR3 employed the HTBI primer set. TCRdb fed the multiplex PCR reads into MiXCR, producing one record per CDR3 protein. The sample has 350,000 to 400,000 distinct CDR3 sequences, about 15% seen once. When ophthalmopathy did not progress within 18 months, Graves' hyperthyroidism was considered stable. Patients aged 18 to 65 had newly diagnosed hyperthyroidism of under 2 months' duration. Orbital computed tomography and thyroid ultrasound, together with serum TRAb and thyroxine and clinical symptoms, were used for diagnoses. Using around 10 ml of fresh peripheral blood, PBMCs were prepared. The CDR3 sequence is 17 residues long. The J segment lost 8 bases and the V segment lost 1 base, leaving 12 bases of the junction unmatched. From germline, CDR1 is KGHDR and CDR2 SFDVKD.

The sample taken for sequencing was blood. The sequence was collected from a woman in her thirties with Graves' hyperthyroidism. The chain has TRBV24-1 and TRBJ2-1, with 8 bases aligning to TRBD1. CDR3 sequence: CATSDFPGQGRNHEQFF. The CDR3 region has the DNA TGTGCCACCAGTGATTTCCCTGGACAGGGAAGGAACCATGAGCAGTTCTTC.